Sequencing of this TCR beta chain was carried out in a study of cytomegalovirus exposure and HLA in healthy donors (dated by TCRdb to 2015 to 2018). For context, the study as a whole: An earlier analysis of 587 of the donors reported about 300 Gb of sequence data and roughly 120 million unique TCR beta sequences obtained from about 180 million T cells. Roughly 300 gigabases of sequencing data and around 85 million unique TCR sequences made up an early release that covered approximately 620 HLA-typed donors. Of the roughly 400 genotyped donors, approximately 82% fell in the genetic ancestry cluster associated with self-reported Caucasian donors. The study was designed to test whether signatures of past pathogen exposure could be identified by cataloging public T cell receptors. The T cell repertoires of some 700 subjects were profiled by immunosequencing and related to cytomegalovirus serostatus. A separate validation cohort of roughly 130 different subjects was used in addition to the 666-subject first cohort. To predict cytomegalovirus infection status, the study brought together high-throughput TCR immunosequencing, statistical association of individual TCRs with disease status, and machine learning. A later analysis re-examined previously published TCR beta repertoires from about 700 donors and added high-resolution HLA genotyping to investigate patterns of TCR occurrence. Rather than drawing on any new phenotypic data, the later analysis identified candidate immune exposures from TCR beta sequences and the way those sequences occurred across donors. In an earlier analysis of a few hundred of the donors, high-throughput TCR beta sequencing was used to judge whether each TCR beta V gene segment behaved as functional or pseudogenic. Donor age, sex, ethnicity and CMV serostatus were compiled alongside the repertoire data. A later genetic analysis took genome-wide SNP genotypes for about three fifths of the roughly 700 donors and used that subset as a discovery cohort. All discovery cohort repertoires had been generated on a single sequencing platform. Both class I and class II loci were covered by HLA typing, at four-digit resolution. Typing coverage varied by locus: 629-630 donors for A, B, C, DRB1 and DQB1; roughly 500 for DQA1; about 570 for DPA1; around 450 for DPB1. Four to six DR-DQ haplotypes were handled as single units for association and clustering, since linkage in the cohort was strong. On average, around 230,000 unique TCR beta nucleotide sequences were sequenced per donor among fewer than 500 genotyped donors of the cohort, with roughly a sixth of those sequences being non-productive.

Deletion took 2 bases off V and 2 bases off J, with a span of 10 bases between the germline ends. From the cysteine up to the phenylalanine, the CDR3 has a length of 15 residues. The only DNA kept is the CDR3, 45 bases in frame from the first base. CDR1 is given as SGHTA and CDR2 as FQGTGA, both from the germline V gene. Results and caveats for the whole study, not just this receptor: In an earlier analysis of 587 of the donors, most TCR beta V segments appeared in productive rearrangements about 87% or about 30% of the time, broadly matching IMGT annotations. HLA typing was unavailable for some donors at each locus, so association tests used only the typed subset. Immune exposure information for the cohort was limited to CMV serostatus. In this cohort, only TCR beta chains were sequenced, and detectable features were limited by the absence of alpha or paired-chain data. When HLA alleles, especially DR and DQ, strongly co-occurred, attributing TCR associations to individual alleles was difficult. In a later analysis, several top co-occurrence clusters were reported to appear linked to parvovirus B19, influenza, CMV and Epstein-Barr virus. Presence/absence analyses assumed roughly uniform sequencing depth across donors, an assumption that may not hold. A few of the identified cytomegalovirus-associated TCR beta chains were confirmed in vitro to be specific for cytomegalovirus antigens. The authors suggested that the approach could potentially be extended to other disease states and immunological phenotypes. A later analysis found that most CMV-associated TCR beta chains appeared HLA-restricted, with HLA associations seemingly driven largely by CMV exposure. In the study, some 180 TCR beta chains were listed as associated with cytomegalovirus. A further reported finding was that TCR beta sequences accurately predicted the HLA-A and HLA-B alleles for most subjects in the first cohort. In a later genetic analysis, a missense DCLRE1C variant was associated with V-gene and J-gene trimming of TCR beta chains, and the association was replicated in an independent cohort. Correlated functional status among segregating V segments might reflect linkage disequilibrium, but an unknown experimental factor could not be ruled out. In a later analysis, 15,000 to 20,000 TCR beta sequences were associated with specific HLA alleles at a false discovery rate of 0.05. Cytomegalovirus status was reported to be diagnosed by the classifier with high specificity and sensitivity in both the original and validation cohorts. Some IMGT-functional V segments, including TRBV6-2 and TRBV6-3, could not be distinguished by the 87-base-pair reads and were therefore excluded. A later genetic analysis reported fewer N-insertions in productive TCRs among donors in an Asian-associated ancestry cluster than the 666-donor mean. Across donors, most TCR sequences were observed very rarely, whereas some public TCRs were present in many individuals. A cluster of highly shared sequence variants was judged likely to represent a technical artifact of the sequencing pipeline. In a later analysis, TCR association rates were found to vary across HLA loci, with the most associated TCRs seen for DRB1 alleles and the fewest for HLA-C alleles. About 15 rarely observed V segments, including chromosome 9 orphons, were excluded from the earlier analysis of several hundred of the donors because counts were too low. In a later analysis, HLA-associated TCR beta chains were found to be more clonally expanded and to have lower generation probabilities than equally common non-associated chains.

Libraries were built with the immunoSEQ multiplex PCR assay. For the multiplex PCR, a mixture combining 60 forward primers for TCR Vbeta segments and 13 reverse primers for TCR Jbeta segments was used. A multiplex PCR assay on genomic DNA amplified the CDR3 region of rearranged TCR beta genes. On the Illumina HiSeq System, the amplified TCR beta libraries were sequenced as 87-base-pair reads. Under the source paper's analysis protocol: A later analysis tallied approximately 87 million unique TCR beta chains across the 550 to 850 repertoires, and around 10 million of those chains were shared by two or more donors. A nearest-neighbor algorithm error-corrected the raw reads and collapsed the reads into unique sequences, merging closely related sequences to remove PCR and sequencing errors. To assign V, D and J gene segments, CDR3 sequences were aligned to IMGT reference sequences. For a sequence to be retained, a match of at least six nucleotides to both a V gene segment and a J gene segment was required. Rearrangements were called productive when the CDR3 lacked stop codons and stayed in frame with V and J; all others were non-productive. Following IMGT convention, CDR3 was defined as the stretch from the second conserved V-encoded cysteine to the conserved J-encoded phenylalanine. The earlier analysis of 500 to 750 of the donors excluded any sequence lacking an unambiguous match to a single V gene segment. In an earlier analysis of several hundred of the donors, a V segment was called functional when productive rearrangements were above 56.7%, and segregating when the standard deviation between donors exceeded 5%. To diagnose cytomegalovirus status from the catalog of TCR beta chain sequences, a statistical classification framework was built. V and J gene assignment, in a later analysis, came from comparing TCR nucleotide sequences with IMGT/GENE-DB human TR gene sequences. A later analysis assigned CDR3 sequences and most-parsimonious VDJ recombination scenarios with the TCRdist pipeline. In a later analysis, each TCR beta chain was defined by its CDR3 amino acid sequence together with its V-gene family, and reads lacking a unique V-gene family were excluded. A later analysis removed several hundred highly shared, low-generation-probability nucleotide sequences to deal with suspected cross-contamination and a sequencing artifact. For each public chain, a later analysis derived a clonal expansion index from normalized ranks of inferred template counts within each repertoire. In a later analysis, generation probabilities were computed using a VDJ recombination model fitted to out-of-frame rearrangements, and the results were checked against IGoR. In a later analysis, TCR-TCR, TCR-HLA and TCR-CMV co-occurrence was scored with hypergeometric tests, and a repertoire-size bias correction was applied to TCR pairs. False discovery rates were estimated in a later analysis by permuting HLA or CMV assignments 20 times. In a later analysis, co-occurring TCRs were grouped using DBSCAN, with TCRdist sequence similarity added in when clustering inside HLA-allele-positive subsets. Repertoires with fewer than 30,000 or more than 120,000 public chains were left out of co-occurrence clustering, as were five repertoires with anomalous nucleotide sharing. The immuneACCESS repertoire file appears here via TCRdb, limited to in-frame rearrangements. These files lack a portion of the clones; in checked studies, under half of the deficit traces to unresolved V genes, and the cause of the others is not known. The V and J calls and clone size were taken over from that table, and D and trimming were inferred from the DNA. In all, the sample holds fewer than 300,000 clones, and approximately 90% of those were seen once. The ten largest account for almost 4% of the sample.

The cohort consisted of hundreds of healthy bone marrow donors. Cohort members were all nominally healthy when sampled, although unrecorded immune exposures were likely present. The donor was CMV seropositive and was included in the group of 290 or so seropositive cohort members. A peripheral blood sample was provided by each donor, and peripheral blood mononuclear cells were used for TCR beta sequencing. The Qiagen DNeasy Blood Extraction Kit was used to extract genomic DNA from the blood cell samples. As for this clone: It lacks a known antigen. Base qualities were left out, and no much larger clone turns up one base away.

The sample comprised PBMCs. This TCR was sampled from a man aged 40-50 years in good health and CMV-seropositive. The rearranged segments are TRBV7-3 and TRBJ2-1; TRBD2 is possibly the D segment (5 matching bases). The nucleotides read TGTGCCAGCAGCTTAGGAGGAGAACCCTACAATGAGCAGTTCTTC. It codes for CASSLGGEPYNEQFF.